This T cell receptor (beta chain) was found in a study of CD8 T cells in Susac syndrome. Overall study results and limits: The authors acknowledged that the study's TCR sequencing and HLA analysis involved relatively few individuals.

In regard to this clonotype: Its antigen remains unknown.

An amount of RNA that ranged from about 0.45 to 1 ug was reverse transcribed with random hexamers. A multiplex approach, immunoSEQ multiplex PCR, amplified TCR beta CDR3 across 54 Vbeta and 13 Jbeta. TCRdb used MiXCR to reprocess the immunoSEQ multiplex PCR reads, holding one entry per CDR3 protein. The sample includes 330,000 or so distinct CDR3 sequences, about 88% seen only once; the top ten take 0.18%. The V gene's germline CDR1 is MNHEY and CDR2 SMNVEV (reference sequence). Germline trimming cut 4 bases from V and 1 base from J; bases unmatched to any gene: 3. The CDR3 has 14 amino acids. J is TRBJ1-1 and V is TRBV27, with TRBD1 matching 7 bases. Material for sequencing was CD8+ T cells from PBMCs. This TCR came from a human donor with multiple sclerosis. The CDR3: CASSWQGGNTEAFF. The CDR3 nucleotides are TGTGCCAGCAGTTGGCAGGGGGGGAACACTGAAGCTTTCTTT.